This entry is about one TCR beta chain. Profiling relied on immunoSEQ multiplex PCR, and the TCRdb table lists in-frame clones only, not all of them. The sample contains 2 million to 2.5 million clones, almost 96% of which appear only once. Germline values: CDR1 SGHVS, CDR2 FQNEAQ. The CDR3 extends over 16 amino acids. V was clipped by 4 bases and J by 0 bases; unmatched bases: 4. The sample originates from a study of shared clonotypes between healthy human individuals. Recent vaccinations or acute infections were absent in the healthy HIV-negative adult donors. Sequenced: naive CD4+ T cells sorted from blood. The subset here: CD45RA+ positively selected. This chain uses TRBV7-8 with TRBJ1-3; 9 nucleotides agree with TRBD1. This TCR was recovered from a young man in good health. This CDR3 is CASSSGQGYSGNTIYF. Here the CDR3 DNA reads TGTGCCAGCAGCTCGGGACAGGGTTACTCTGGAAACACCATATATTTT.